The 15 T cell receptor beta chains below come from one sample, sequenced in a study of OX40 agonist ivuxolimab in advanced cancers. Sequencing used immunoSEQ multiplex PCR; TCRdb keeps in-frame clones, though not all of them. The sample has about 48,000 clones, around 91% seen once. The sequencing used CD4+ or CD8+ T cells sorted from blood, collected in a trial of the OX40 agonist ivuxolimab. These receptors came from an adult with an advanced solid tumor such as melanoma, head and neck, liver or kidney cancer.

This sequence joins TRBV7-9 and TRBJ1-2, with D possibly being TRBD1 (6 bases). The CDR3 sequence is 15 residues long. V lost 4 bases and J 4 bases, leaving 16 bases between the germline ends. Germline V CDR1 and CDR2: SEHNR, FQNEAQ (reference sequence). CDR3 residues: CASSSLTGGIYGYTF. The CDR3 DNA sequence: TGTGCCAGCAGCTCATTGACAGGAGGAATCTATGGCTACACCTTC. Variable domain in full (rest from reference TRBV7-9 and TRBJ1-2): DTGVSQNPRHKITKRGQNVTFRCDPISEHNRLYWYRQTLGQGPEFLTYFQNEAQLEKSRLLSDRFSAERPKGSFSTLEIQRTEQGDSAMYLCASSSLTGGIYGYTFGSGTRLTVV.

This clone has only one observation. The V and J genes are TRBV27 and TRBJ2-3, with D perhaps TRBD2 (6 bases). Germline-derived CDR1 and CDR2 are MNHEY and SMNVEV (reference sequence). Trimming took 8 bases from V and 2 from J, leaving 14 bases between them. This CDR3 region has 14 residues. The CDR3 spells CASSPWGDTDTQYF. The CDR3 DNA reads as TGTGCCAGCTCACCATGGGGGGACACAGATACGCAGTATTTT.

This chain links TRBV11-2 with TRBJ2-3; D is possibly TRBD2 (6 bases). Germline CDR1 SGHAT, CDR2 FQNNGV. V was trimmed by 6 bases and J by 6 bases, leaving 16 bases between them. The CDR3 covers 14 residues. CDR3 in DNA: TGTGCCAGCAGTTCTAGCGCCCGCCGGGATACGCAGTATTTT. Its translation is CASSSSARRDTQYF.

V usage is TRBV5-1 and J usage is TRBJ2-3, with unresolved D. V was shortened by 4 bases and J by 3 bases, with 9 bases between the two germline ends. The length of the CDR3 is 13 residues. Germline CDR1 SGHRS, CDR2 YFSETQ. The CDR3: CASSQIPTDTQYF. The CDR3 DNA follows: TGCGCCAGCAGCCAAATCCCTACAGATACGCAGTATTTT.

The CDR3 protein is CASSGLGTGFSYEQYF. In DNA form, the CDR3 reads TGTGCCAGCAGTGGGTTAGGGACAGGGTTCTCCTACGAGCAGTACTTC. The J gene is TRBJ2-7, the V gene TRBV28; TRBD1 matches 9 bases. V dropped 5 bases and J dropped 0; count of bases not matched to a gene: 8. The V gene's germline CDR1 is MDHEN and CDR2 SYDVKM. The CDR3 consists of 16 residues.

This clone showed up just a few times. The V call is TRBV7-2, the J call TRBJ2-3, with a possible D match to TRBD2 (7 bases). The germline V gene has CDR1 SGHTA and CDR2 FQGNSA. CDR3 size: 18 residues. V dropped 2 bases and J dropped 2 bases, with 20 bases sitting between them. In DNA form, the CDR3 reads TGTGCCAGCAGCTTAACCCCCAGGGGCGGGGGATTCACAGATACGCAGTATTTT. Translation gives CASSLTPRGGGFTDTQYF.

There are a few counts of this clone. This chain uses TRBV10-2 with TRBJ1-2; 11 bases agree with TRBD1. CDR3 length: 15 residues. CDR1 is WSHSY, CDR2 SAAADI, per germline. Trimming cost V 6 bases and J 4 bases; bases outside gene matches: 7. CDR3 sequence: CASSQGQGATYGYTF. In nucleotides, the CDR3 is TGCGCCAGCAGCCAAGGACAGGGGGCAACCTATGGCTACACCTTC.

The gene calls are TRBV29-1 and TRBJ2-1, with TRBD2 as a possible D gene (5 bases). Trimming removed 4 bases from V and 6 bases from J, with 10 bases in between. The CDR3 runs to 12 residues. From germline, CDR1 is SQVTM and CDR2 ANQGSEA. CDR3 in DNA: TGCAGCGTTGGGGAGCCGGGCAATGAGCAGTTCTTC. As protein: CSVGEPGNEQFF.

The genes are TRBV4-3 and TRBJ2-7; D unclear. Trimming shortened V by 1 base and J by 0 bases, and 4 bases separated the two germline ends. The CDR3 contains 13 residues. Looked up from germline, CDR1 is LGHNA and CDR2 is YSLEER. CDR3 sequence reads: CASSQGLSYEQYF. The DNA for the CDR3 is TGCGCCAGCAGCCAAGGGCTCTCCTACGAGCAGTACTTC.

As DNA, the CDR3 is TGTGCCAGCAGGTCGCGCGGACCAAATGGGAATGAGCAGTTCTTC. It translates to CASRSRGPNGNEQFF. The rearrangement joins TRBV28 to TRBJ2-1, with D uncertain. Per germline, CDR1 MDHEN and CDR2 SYDVKM. This CDR3 is built from 15 residues. Trimming removed 6 bases from V and 7 bases from J, with 19 bases in between.

This chain's CDR3 is CASNADRADSYEQYF. In nucleotides, the CDR3 is TGTGCCAGCAACGCGGACAGGGCTGACTCCTACGAGCAGTACTTC. The chain uses TRBV2 and TRBJ2-7, with TRBD1 identical over 8 bases. The length of the CDR3 is 15 residues. CDR1 and CDR2 from the germline V gene are SNHLY and FYNNEI. V shed 7 bases and J 0 bases; nucleotides not matched to a gene: 8. Variable domain in full (rest from reference TRBV2 and TRBJ2-7): EPEVTQTPSHQVTQMGQEVILRCVPISNHLYFYWYRQILGQKVEFLVSFYNNEISEKSEIFDDQFSVERPDGSNFTLKIRSTKLEDSAMYFCASNADRADSYEQYFGPGTRLTVT.

The gene calls are TRBV9 and TRBJ1-3; the D is unclear. Germline loops: CDR1 SGDLS, CDR2 YYNGEE. This CDR3 is built from 15 residues. V gave up 4 bases and J gave up 0 bases, with 11 bases separating them. CDR3 sequence (DNA): TGTGCCAGCAGCCCTTTGTCACACTCTGGAAACACCATATATTTT. Its protein product is CASSPLSHSGNTIYF.

A single count supports this clone. V gene TRBV2 combines with J gene TRBJ1-4, with TRBD1 matching over 8 bases. The trim removed 6 bases at V and 0 bases at J, leaving 0 bases unmatched. Germline V lookup: CDR1 SNHLY, CDR2 FYNNEI. There are 14 residues in the CDR3. DNA of the CDR3: TGTGCCAGCAGGGACAGGGCAACTAATGAAAAACTGTTTTTT. Residues: CASRDRATNEKLFF.

The chain combines TRBV7-2 with TRBJ1-1; D is unresolved. The CDR3 is 14 amino acids. CDR1 is SGHTA, CDR2 FQGNSA, per germline. V gave up 5 bases and J gave up 0 bases, with 10 bases separating them. The CDR3 loop is CASSRDRVNTEAFF. The CDR3 DNA reads TGTGCCAGCAGCCGCGATAGGGTGAACACTGAAGCTTTCTTT.

The gene calls are TRBV2 and TRBJ2-5; perhaps D is TRBD1 or TRBD2 (5 bases each). CDR1 and CDR2 from the germline V gene are SNHLY and FYNNEI. This CDR3 comprises 12 residues. Trimming pared 5 bases from V and 5 bases from J, leaving 9 bases between. CDR3 nucleotides: TGTGCCAGCAGTCCGGGACGGGAGACCCAGTACTTC. Its protein product is CASSPGRETQYF.